Below, one T cell receptor beta chain is given with its context. The data belong to a study of control samples from healthy donors and cancer patients. The CDR3 is 14 residues long. Between the trimmed V and J ends, which lost 0 bases and 3 bases, there was a span of 9 bases. Germline CDR1 is SGHDT and CDR2 is YYEEEE. Profiling relied on immunoSEQ multiplex PCR, and the TCRdb table lists in-frame clones only, not all of them. The sample contains about 170,000 clones, 80% to 95% of which appear only once. This clonotype was obtained from a woman aged 60-75 years in good health. Sequencing was carried out using blood. The chain employs TRBV5-6 and TRBJ2-5; D gene uncertain. CDR3 DNA sequence: TGTGCCAGCAGCTTGGAACAGTTAAAAGAGACCCAGTACTTC. It is translated as CASSLEQLKETQYF.